The rows below give T cell receptor beta chains drawn from one sample of a study of neurological immune-mediated disorders. TCRdb re-called the 5' RACE reads through MiXCR, storing one row per CDR3 protein. The sample contains 45,000 to 60,000 distinct CDR3 sequences, over 2% of which appear only once. Sequencing was carried out using PBMCs. These receptors originate from a man aged 45-60 years with multiple sclerosis. CDR3s include the opening cysteine and the closing phenylalanine or tryptophan. The D gene is left open where the match is weak. Rows give clone size only sometimes, using once, few, many, or a class for an expanded clone.

size: many; V: TRBV12-3/TRBV12-4; J: TRBJ2-7; D: TRBD1; CDR3: CASRPGQGAGGEQYF; DNA: TGTGCCAGCAGACCGGGACAGGGGGCGGGCGGGGAGCAGTACTTC
size: many; V: TRBV19; J: TRBJ2-2; D: TRBD2; CDR3: CASSTSGVIGELFF; DNA: TGTGCCAGTAGTACTAGCGGGGTGATCGGGGAGCTGTTTTTT
size: many; V: TRBV25-1; J: TRBJ1-5; D: .; CDR3: CASSRPGPDQPQHF; DNA: TGTGCCAGCAGTAGGCCGGGACCTGATCAGCCCCAGCATTTT
size: many; V: TRBV7-2; J: TRBJ2-5; D: .; CDR3: CASSLGVWGETQYF; DNA: TGTGCCAGCAGCTTAGGTGTCTGGGGGGAGACCCAGTACTTC
size: .; V: TRBV10-3; J: TRBJ1-6; D: TRBD1; CDR3: CAISESTGGANNSPLHF; DNA: TGTGCCATCAGTGAGTCGACAGGGGGGGCAAATAATTCACCCCTCCACTTT
size: many; V: TRBV5-1; J: TRBJ2-5; D: .; CDR3: CASSLRVQLQETQYF; DNA: TGCGCCAGCAGCCTGCGTGTACAGTTACAAGAGACCCAGTACTTC
size: few; V: TRBV27; J: TRBJ2-7; D: TRBD2; CDR3: CASSSVAGGPSEQYF; DNA: TGTGCCAGCAGCTCGGTAGCGGGGGGCCCCTCGGAGCAGTACTTC
size: many; V: TRBV15; J: TRBJ2-1; D: .; CDR3: CATSRADYNEQFF; DNA: TGTGCCACCAGCAGAGCAGACTACAATGAGCAGTTCTTC
size: many; V: TRBV21-1; J: TRBJ2-7; D: .; CDR3: CASSKEGGGDTYEQYF; DNA: TGTGCCAGCAGCAAAGAGGGCGGGGGCGACACCTACGAGCAGTACTTC
size: medium-sized; V: TRBV7-2; J: TRBJ1-4; D: .; CDR3: CASSLSRGRNEKLFF; DNA: TGTGCCAGCAGCTTATCGCGGGGGAGGAATGAAAAACTGTTTTTT
size: many; V: TRBV24-1; J: TRBJ2-5; D: .; CDR3: CATSGTPGETQYF; DNA: TGTGCCACCAGTGGAACCCCGGGGGAGACCCAGTACTTC
size: many; V: TRBV12-3/TRBV12-4; J: TRBJ1-1; D: .; CDR3: CASSLRQTGTNTEAFF; DNA: TGTGCCAGCAGTTTACGACAAACCGGGACGAACACTGAAGCTTTCTTT
size: many; V: TRBV7-6; J: TRBJ2-7; D: TRBD2; CDR3: CASSTSGAELNEQYF; DNA: TGTGCCAGCAGCACTAGCGGGGCGGAACTGAACGAGCAGTACTTC
size: many; V: TRBV28; J: TRBJ2-7; D: .; CDR3: CASSGDPIGPEQYF; DNA: TGTGCCAGCAGTGGGGACCCCATTGGCCCCGAGCAGTACTTC
size: many; V: TRBV15; J: TRBJ1-5; D: .; CDR3: CATSRDRGNQPQHF; DNA: TGTGCCACCAGCAGAGACAGGGGCAATCAGCCCCAGCATTTT
size: many; V: TRBV2; J: TRBJ2-3; D: .; CDR3: CASSGRASTDTQYF; DNA: TGTGCCAGCAGTGGCCGTGCTAGCACAGATACGCAGTATTTT
size: many; V: TRBV24-1; J: TRBJ2-1; D: .; CDR3: CATSDPINEQFF; DNA: TGTGCCACCAGTGACCCGATCAATGAGCAGTTCTTC
size: many; V: TRBV4-1; J: TRBJ1-1; D: .; CDR3: CASSQDRVGTTEAFF; DNA: TGCGCCAGCAGCCAAGACCGGGTGGGAACCACTGAAGCTTTCTTT
size: many; V: TRBV2; J: TRBJ1-2; D: .; CDR3: CAREGESGGYTF; DNA: TGTGCCAGAGAAGGAGAATCGGGAGGCTACACCTTC
size: many; V: TRBV24-1; J: TRBJ2-1; D: TRBD1; CDR3: CATSDPGQGADNEQFF; DNA: TGTGCCACCAGTGACCCCGGACAGGGGGCGGACAATGAGCAGTTCTTC
size: many; V: TRBV5-1; J: TRBJ2-1; D: TRBD2; CDR3: CASSFRVGGGNNEQFF; DNA: TGCGCCAGCAGCTTTAGGGTCGGGGGGGGAAACAATGAGCAGTTCTTC